The rows below give T cell receptor beta chains drawn from one sample of a study of tumor and adjacent non-tumor tissue in lung cancer. Via MiXCR, TCRdb re-called the multiplex PCR reads, giving one row per CDR3 protein. The sample shows 90,000 to 110,000 distinct CDR3 sequences, 75% of them seen only once. Source material: lung tumor tissue. The receptors stem from an older woman with non-small cell lung cancer. Both conserved end residues are part of each CDR3. Each record gives: CDR3 protein, CDR3 DNA, D gene, clone size, V gene, J gene. D genes are given only for firm matches. For some rows the clone size is stated as once, few or many, or as a class when expanded; others skip it.

cdr3_aa: CSALDRFTRKLFF
cdr3_nt: TGCAGTGCCCTCGACCGTTTCACCAGGAAGCTGTTTTTT
d_call: .
clone_size: .
v_call: TRBV20-1
j_call: TRBJ2-2

cdr3_aa: CASRGQDREPEQYF
cdr3_nt: TGTGCCAGCAGAGGGCAGGACAGGGAACCCGAGCAGTACTTC
d_call: TRBD1
clone_size: .
v_call: TRBV6-1
j_call: TRBJ2-7

cdr3_aa: CASGFIGGNEQYF
cdr3_nt: TGTGCCAGCGGCTTTATAGGGGGCAACGAGCAGTACTTC
d_call: TRBD1
clone_size: .
v_call: TRBV11-2
j_call: TRBJ2-7

cdr3_aa: CTSSKGTGGDEQFF
cdr3_nt: TGCACCAGCAGTAAGGGGACAGGAGGCGATGAGCAGTTCTTC
d_call: TRBD1
clone_size: once
v_call: TRBV28
j_call: TRBJ2-1

cdr3_aa: CASSQGTLNTEAFF
cdr3_nt: TGCGCCAGCAGCCAAGGAACACTTAACACTGAAGCTTTCTTT
d_call: .
clone_size: many
v_call: TRBV4-3
j_call: TRBJ1-1

cdr3_aa: CSCGVGQGTSPLHF
cdr3_nt: TGCAGCTGCGGGGTCGGCCAAGGCACTTCACCCCTCCACTTT
d_call: .
clone_size: few
v_call: TRBV29-1
j_call: TRBJ1-6

cdr3_aa: CASSTRTSGRKGETQYF
cdr3_nt: TGTGCCAGCAGCACTAGGACTAGCGGGAGGAAGGGAGAGACCCAGTACTTC
d_call: TRBD2
clone_size: .
v_call: TRBV6-2/TRBV6-3
j_call: TRBJ2-5

cdr3_aa: CATSDMTDGTDMQYF
cdr3_nt: TGTGCCACCAGTGACATGACAGACGGCACAGATATGCAGTATTTT
d_call: .
clone_size: .
v_call: TRBV24-1
j_call: TRBJ2-3

cdr3_aa: CASSAGHNQPQHF
cdr3_nt: TGTGCCAGCAGCGCAGGGCACAATCAGCCCCAGCATTTT
d_call: .
clone_size: .
v_call: TRBV2
j_call: TRBJ1-5

cdr3_aa: CTSSEERVKTEAFF
cdr3_nt: TGCACCAGCAGTGAGGAGAGGGTAAAGACTGAAGCTTTCTTT
d_call: .
clone_size: .
v_call: TRBV10-1
j_call: TRBJ1-1

cdr3_aa: CASSLVGNTGELFF
cdr3_nt: TGTGCCAGCAGCTTGGTTGGGAACACCGGGGAGCTGTTTTTT
d_call: .
clone_size: .
v_call: TRBV7-9
j_call: TRBJ2-2

cdr3_aa: CASSLGTWGTDTQYF
cdr3_nt: TGTGCTAGTAGCCTAGGGACATGGGGAACGGACACGCAGTATTTT
d_call: .
clone_size: .
v_call: TRBV11-2
j_call: TRBJ2-3

cdr3_aa: CPSSYRGYEQFF
cdr3_nt: TGTCCCAGCAGTTACAGGGGATATGAGCAGTTCTTC
d_call: TRBD1
clone_size: .
v_call: TRBV6-2/TRBV6-3
j_call: TRBJ2-1

cdr3_aa: CASSLGMNTEAFF
cdr3_nt: TGCGCCAGCAGCTTGGGCATGAACACTGAAGCTTTCTTT
d_call: .
clone_size: .
v_call: TRBV5-1
j_call: TRBJ1-1

cdr3_aa: CASRLTSGGTDEQFF
cdr3_nt: TGTGCCAGCAGATTAACTAGCGGGGGGACGGATGAGCAGTTCTTC
d_call: TRBD2
clone_size: once
v_call: TRBV11-2
j_call: TRBJ2-1

cdr3_aa: CASKGGGSNTGELFF
cdr3_nt: TGTGCCAGCAAGGGCGGCGGGTCTAACACCGGGGAGCTGTTTTTT
d_call: .
clone_size: .
v_call: TRBV5-4
j_call: TRBJ2-2

cdr3_aa: CAGNLLSNSPLHF
cdr3_nt: TGTGCCGGCAACTTACTGAGCAATTCACCCCTCCACTTT
d_call: .
clone_size: .
v_call: TRBV7-9
j_call: TRBJ1-6

cdr3_aa: CVGRQRESSGYTIYF
cdr3_nt: TGTGTCGGACGACAGAGGGAGTCCTCTGGATACACCATATATTTT
d_call: .
clone_size: .
v_call: TRBV12-3/TRBV12-4
j_call: TRBJ1-3

cdr3_aa: CASINRGFTWELFF
cdr3_nt: TGTGCCAGCATTAACAGGGGGTTTACCTGGGAGCTGTTTTTT
d_call: TRBD1
clone_size: .
v_call: TRBV12-3/TRBV12-4
j_call: TRBJ2-2

cdr3_aa: CASSLGRWGLRNERFF
cdr3_nt: TGTGCCAGCAGCTTAGGGCGTTGGGGCCTTCGTAATGAGCGGTTCTTC
d_call: .
clone_size: .
v_call: TRBV11-2
j_call: TRBJ2-1

cdr3_aa: CASSQPIIHTEAFF
cdr3_nt: TGCGCCAGCAGCCAACCTATCATCCACACTGAAGCTTTCTTT
d_call: .
clone_size: medium-sized
v_call: TRBV4-1
j_call: TRBJ1-1

cdr3_aa: CASSPTGDAYGYTF
cdr3_nt: TGTGCCAGCAGTCCCACGGGGGACGCCTATGGCTACACCTTC
d_call: .
clone_size: once
v_call: TRBV12-3/TRBV12-4
j_call: TRBJ1-2

cdr3_aa: CSVRDSLVGGNEQFF
cdr3_nt: TGCAGTGTTAGAGATAGCCTAGTGGGAGGGAATGAGCAGTTCTTC
d_call: TRBD2
clone_size: few
v_call: TRBV20-1
j_call: TRBJ2-1

cdr3_aa: CASSLGEAGVIYF
cdr3_nt: TGTGCCAGCAGTTTAGGGGAGGCGGGAGTTATATATTTT
d_call: TRBD2
clone_size: .
v_call: TRBV6-5
j_call: TRBJ2-3

cdr3_aa: CSAVAGGHTGELFF
cdr3_nt: TGCAGTGCTGTAGCGGGGGGACACACCGGGGAGCTGTTTTTT
d_call: TRBD2
clone_size: many
v_call: TRBV20-1
j_call: TRBJ2-2

cdr3_aa: CATSHTGSITEAFF
cdr3_nt: TGCGCCACCAGCCATACAGGATCGATCACTGAAGCTTTCTTT
d_call: .
clone_size: .
v_call: TRBV4-1
j_call: TRBJ1-1

cdr3_aa: CARSLTGTENIQYF
cdr3_nt: TGTGCCAGGAGTCTCACCGGGACAGAAAACATTCAGTACTTC
d_call: TRBD1
clone_size: .
v_call: TRBV11-2
j_call: TRBJ2-4

cdr3_aa: CASSQAGLAGNNEQFF
cdr3_nt: TGTGCCAGCAGCCAAGCAGGACTAGCGGGAAACAATGAGCAGTTCTTC
d_call: TRBD2
clone_size: medium-sized
v_call: TRBV4-2
j_call: TRBJ2-1

cdr3_aa: CVSSYTQQRVNTGELYF
cdr3_nt: TGTGTCAGCAGTTACACCCAACAGAGGGTCAATACCGGGGAGCTGTATTTT
d_call: .
clone_size: .
v_call: TRBV6-2/TRBV6-3
j_call: TRBJ2-2

cdr3_aa: CSARVRGEYGYTF
cdr3_nt: TGCAGTGCCAGAGTTCGGGGAGAATATGGCTACACCTTC
d_call: .
clone_size: .
v_call: TRBV20-1
j_call: TRBJ1-2

cdr3_aa: CASSHGPTGGNTIYF
cdr3_nt: TGTGCCAGCAGTCACGGACCAACTGGTGGCAACACCATATATTTT
d_call: .
clone_size: .
v_call: TRBV6-1
j_call: TRBJ1-3

cdr3_aa: CGSSIRTGGGWQYF
cdr3_nt: TGTGGCAGCAGCATTAGGACAGGGGGCGGCTGGCAGTACTTC
d_call: TRBD1
clone_size: .
v_call: TRBV12-3/TRBV12-4
j_call: TRBJ2-7

cdr3_aa: CARSALRGGVYTF
cdr3_nt: TGTGCCAGGAGCGCCCTCAGAGGCGGTGTCTACACCTTC
d_call: .
clone_size: .
v_call: TRBV11-2
j_call: TRBJ1-2

cdr3_aa: CSVSPVLGYGYTF
cdr3_nt: TGCAGCGTTTCCCCGGTCTTGGGTTATGGCTACACCTTC
d_call: .
clone_size: once
v_call: TRBV29-1
j_call: TRBJ1-2

cdr3_aa: CASSQWTGANVMTF
cdr3_nt: TGTGCCAGCAGCCAGTGGACTGGGGCCAACGTTATGACTTTC
d_call: .
clone_size: .
v_call: TRBV14
j_call: TRBJ2-6

cdr3_aa: CASRHGLAGGNKHFF
cdr3_nt: TGTGCCAGCAGGCATGGACTAGCGGGGGGCAATAAGCATTTCTTC
d_call: TRBD2
clone_size: .
v_call: TRBV5-5
j_call: TRBJ2-1

cdr3_aa: CSARGTPGTANTGELFF
cdr3_nt: TGCAGTGCTAGAGGGACTCCCGGGACAGCCAACACCGGGGAGCTGTTTTTT
d_call: TRBD1
clone_size: many
v_call: TRBV20-1
j_call: TRBJ2-2

cdr3_aa: CASNLGRQANLYDYTF
cdr3_nt: TGTGCCAGCAATTTGGGCAGACAAGCAAACCTCTATGACTACACCTTC
d_call: .
clone_size: .
v_call: TRBV12-3/TRBV12-4
j_call: TRBJ1-2

cdr3_aa: CASSGRGGKTIYF
cdr3_nt: TGTGCCAGCAGCGGACGGGGGGGAAAGACCATATATTTT
d_call: .
clone_size: .
v_call: TRBV11-2
j_call: TRBJ1-3

cdr3_aa: CSDSGQTGEQLF
cdr3_nt: TGCAGTGATAGCGGACAAACGGGGGAGCAGTTATTC
d_call: .
clone_size: .
v_call: TRBV20-1
j_call: TRBJ2-7

cdr3_aa: CASNLLGTGFNEHFF
cdr3_nt: TGTGCCAGCAACTTATTAGGGACAGGTTTCAATGAGCACTTCTTC
d_call: TRBD1
clone_size: .
v_call: TRBV11-1
j_call: TRBJ2-1

cdr3_aa: CASRTKNQPLHF
cdr3_nt: TGTGCCAGCCGTACCAAGAATCAGCCCCTTCATTTT
d_call: .
clone_size: .
v_call: TRBV6-2/TRBV6-3
j_call: TRBJ1-5

cdr3_aa: CTSSPPRGNEQFF
cdr3_nt: TGTACCAGCAGTCCCCCCCGGGGCAATGAGCAGTTCTTC
d_call: .
clone_size: .
v_call: TRBV28
j_call: TRBJ2-1

cdr3_aa: CASSYGQPPSRELFF
cdr3_nt: TGTGCCAGCAGTTATGGACAGCCCCCAAGCCGGGAGCTGTTTTTT
d_call: .
clone_size: many
v_call: TRBV6-5
j_call: TRBJ2-2

cdr3_aa: CASTQTGFKYYTF
cdr3_nt: TGTGCCAGCACCCAGACAGGCTTTAAGTACTACACCTTC
d_call: .
clone_size: .
v_call: TRBV28
j_call: TRBJ1-2

cdr3_aa: CASEDRAGDTEAFF
cdr3_nt: TGTGCCAGTGAAGACAGGGCGGGAGACACTGAAGCTTTCTTT
d_call: TRBD1
clone_size: few
v_call: TRBV19
j_call: TRBJ1-1

cdr3_aa: CASRSSPGNEAFF
cdr3_nt: TGTGCCAGCAGGTCTTCGCCCGGGAACGAAGCTTTCTTT
d_call: .
clone_size: .
v_call: TRBV11-2
j_call: TRBJ1-1

cdr3_aa: CSVESGLNEQFF
cdr3_nt: TGCAGCGTTGAATCGGGTCTAAATGAGCAGTTCTTC
d_call: .
clone_size: many
v_call: TRBV29-1
j_call: TRBJ2-1

cdr3_aa: CASSPRTEGWYDYTF
cdr3_nt: TGTGCCAGCAGTCCCCGGACAGAGGGCTGGTATGACTACACCTTC
d_call: .
clone_size: .
v_call: TRBV5-6
j_call: TRBJ1-2

cdr3_aa: CASSSLVPSSYNEQFF
cdr3_nt: TGTGCCAGCAGTTCTTTAGTGCCTAGCTCTTACAATGAGCAGTTCTTC
d_call: .
clone_size: .
v_call: TRBV12-3/TRBV12-4
j_call: TRBJ2-1

cdr3_aa: CATTPSGDYNEQFF
cdr3_nt: TGTGCCACCACGCCTAGCGGGGATTACAATGAGCAGTTCTTC
d_call: TRBD2
clone_size: .
v_call: TRBV6-1
j_call: TRBJ2-1

cdr3_aa: CASTGLMNTEAFF
cdr3_nt: TGTGCCAGCACAGGGCTAATGAACACTGAAGCTTTCTTT
d_call: .
clone_size: many
v_call: TRBV28
j_call: TRBJ1-1

cdr3_aa: CASSSELGANTEAFF
cdr3_nt: TGTGCCAGCAGCTCCGAACTAGGGGCGAACACTGAAGCTTTCTTT
d_call: .
clone_size: .
v_call: TRBV7-9
j_call: TRBJ1-1